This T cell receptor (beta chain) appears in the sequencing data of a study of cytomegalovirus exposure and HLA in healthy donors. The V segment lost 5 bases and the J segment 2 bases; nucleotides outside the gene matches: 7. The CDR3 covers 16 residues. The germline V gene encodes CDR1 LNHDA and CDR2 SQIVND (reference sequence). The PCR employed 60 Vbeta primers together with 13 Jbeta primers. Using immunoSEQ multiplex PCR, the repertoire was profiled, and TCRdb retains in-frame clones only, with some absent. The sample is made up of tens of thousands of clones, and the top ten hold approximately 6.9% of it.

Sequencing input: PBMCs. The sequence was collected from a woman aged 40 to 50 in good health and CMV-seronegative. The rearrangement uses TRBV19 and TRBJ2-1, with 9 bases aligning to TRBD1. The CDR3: CASSLTGGLTYNEQFF. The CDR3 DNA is TGTGCCAGTAGTCTCACAGGGGGCTTAACCTACAATGAGCAGTTCTTC.